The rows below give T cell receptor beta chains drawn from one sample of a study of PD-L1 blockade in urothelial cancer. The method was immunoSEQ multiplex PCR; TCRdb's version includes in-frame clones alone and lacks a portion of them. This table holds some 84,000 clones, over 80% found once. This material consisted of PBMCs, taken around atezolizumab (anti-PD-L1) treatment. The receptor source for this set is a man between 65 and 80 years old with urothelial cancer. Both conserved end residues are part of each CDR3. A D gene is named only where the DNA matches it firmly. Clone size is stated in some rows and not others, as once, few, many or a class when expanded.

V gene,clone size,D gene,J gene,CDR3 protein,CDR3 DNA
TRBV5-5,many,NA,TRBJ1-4,CASSLLSQARGEKLFF,TGTGCCAGCAGCTTACTATCACAGGCTCGGGGGGAAAAACTGTTTTTT
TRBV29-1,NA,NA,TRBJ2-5,CSVEPTNREGTQYF,TGCAGCGTTGAACCTACAAACAGGGAGGGGACCCAGTACTTC
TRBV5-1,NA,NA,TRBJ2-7,CASSRQGGNEQYF,TGCGCCAGCAGCAGACAGGGAGGTAACGAGCAGTACTTC
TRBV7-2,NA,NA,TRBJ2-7,CASSLARGGPYEQYF,TGTGCCAGCAGCTTAGCGCGGGGCGGGCCCTACGAGCAGTACTTC
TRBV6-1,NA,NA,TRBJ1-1,CASSVRGRGTEAFF,TGTGCCAGCAGTGTACGGGGAAGAGGAACTGAAGCTTTCTTT
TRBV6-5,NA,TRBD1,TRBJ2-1,CASSSSQGDYNEQFF,TGTGCCAGCAGTTCTTCACAGGGGGACTACAATGAGCAGTTCTTC
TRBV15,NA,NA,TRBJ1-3,CATSREAGESFGGNTIYF,TGTGCCACCAGCAGAGAGGCAGGGGAGTCCTTCGGGGGAAACACCATATATTTT
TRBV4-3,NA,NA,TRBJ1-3,CASSQVSPGATGNTIYF,TGCGCCAGCAGCCAAGTAAGTCCAGGGGCGACTGGAAACACCATATATTTT
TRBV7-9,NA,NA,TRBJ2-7,CASGSPGQSSYEQYF,TGTGCCAGCGGCTCTCCGGGACAAAGCTCCTACGAGCAGTACTTC
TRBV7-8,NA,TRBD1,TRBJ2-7,CASSLVTGEAYEQYF,TGTGCCAGCAGCTTAGTGACAGGGGAAGCCTACGAGCAGTACTTC
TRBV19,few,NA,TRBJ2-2,CASSVGTANTGELFF,TGTGCCAGTAGTGTCGGGACTGCAAACACCGGGGAGCTGTTTTTT
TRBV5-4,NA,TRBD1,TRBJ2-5,CASSFRDRETQYF,TGTGCCAGCAGCTTTCGGGACAGAGAGACCCAGTACTTC
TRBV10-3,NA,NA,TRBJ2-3,CAIRRAFTDTQYF,TGTGCCATCAGGAGGGCCTTCACAGATACGCAGTATTTT
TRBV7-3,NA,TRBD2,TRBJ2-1,CASSLGAGGEQFF,TGTGCCAGCAGCTTAGGCGCGGGAGGTGAGCAGTTCTTC
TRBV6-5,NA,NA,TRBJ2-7,CASSYGDTLYEQYF,TGTGCCAGCAGTTACGGGGACACACTCTACGAGCAGTACTTC
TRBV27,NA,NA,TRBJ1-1,CASSLGDLGTEAFF,TGTGCCAGCAGTTTAGGAGATCTCGGGACTGAAGCTTTCTTT
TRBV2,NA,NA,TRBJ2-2,CASRQGAGTGELFF,TGTGCCAGCAGACAGGGCGCGGGCACCGGGGAGCTGTTTTTT
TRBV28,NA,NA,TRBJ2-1,CASSTAGTYNEQFF,TGTGCCAGCAGTACCGCGGGAACCTACAATGAGCAGTTCTTC
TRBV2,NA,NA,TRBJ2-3,CASRRASAGTDTQYF,TGTGCCAGCAGGCGAGCTAGCGCCGGCACAGATACGCAGTATTTT
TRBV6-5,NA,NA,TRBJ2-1,CASSQGEDEQFF,TGTGCCAGCAGTCAAGGTGAGGATGAGCAGTTCTTC
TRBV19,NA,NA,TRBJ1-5,CASAEGLGQPQHF,TGTGCCAGTGCTGAGGGTCTTGGGCAGCCCCAGCATTTT
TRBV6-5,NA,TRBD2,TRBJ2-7,CASSSLAGGPVEQYF,TGTGCCAGCAGTTCGCTAGCGGGAGGGCCTGTGGAGCAGTACTTC